The rows below give T cell receptor beta chains drawn from one sample of a study of beta chain features in type 1 diabetes. Repertoires were generated with immunoSEQ multiplex PCR, while TCRdb's copy carries only in-frame clones and drops some. The table records 250,000 or so clones, around 14% of them present only once. Sequenced material: naive CD4+ T cells from blood. These receptors originate from a man in his thirties or forties with type 1 diabetes. Both conserved end residues are part of each CDR3. D genes are given only for firm matches. Not all rows give a size; the values are once, few, many and, for expanded clones, a class.

V	size	J	D	length	DNA	CDR3
TRBV6-6	.	TRBJ2-7	.	15	TGTGCCAGCAGCCCTCCCAGGGGCCCCTCCTACGAGCAGTACTTC	CASSPPRGPSYEQYF
TRBV19	.	TRBJ2-1	TRBD1	13	TGTGCCAGTAGGAGACAGGGTTATGGAGAGCAGTTCTTC	CASRRQGYGEQFF
TRBV11-2	.	TRBJ2-7	TRBD1	16	TGTGCCAGCAGCCCCGTCTGGGACAGGGTCGAATACGAGCAGTACTTC	CASSPVWDRVEYEQYF
TRBV9	few	TRBJ1-6	.	14	TGTGCCAGCAGCGTAGCAGGGGTGGATTCACCCCTCCACTTT	CASSVAGVDSPLHF
TRBV30	few	TRBJ2-5	TRBD1	14	TGTGCCTGGAGTATACAGGGGGCCTGGGAGACCCAGTACTTC	CAWSIQGAWETQYF
TRBV19	.	TRBJ1-1	.	15	TGTGCCAGTACCCGAAACACAGGCGTCCTCACTGAAGCTTTCTTT	CASTRNTGVLTEAFF
TRBV5-1	few	TRBJ2-3	TRBD1	15	TGCGCCAGCAGCCCCGGACAGGGGCGGGCAGATACGCAGTATTTT	CASSPGQGRADTQYF
TRBV12-5	.	TRBJ2-1	.	13	TGTGCTAGTGGTTTGAGTCCGCGGGATGAGCAGTTCTTC	CASGLSPRDEQFF
TRBV5-1	few	TRBJ1-5	TRBD1	16	TGCGCCAGCAGCTTGGACGGACAGGGTGGCAATCAGCCCCAGCATTTT	CASSLDGQGGNQPQHF
TRBV4-2	.	TRBJ2-1	TRBD2	16	TGTGCCAGCAGCTACGGACTAGCGGGGGGGCAGGGTGAGCAGTTCTTC	CASSYGLAGGQGEQFF
TRBV2	.	TRBJ2-7	TRBD1	13	TGTGCCAGCAGTGAAACAGGGGCTTACGAGCAGTACTTC	CASSETGAYEQYF
TRBV2	.	TRBJ2-1	TRBD2	16	TGTGCCAGCACCGCCCAAGCGGGAGGGAACTACAATGAGCAGTTCTTC	CASTAQAGGNYNEQFF
TRBV2	.	TRBJ2-1	TRBD2	16	TGTGCCAGCAACCCCCGGCAACGGGGGGGCCGCAATGAGCAGTTCTTC	CASNPRQRGGRNEQFF
TRBV29-1	.	TRBJ2-3	TRBD2	15	TGCAGCGTTGGCATCCTAGCGGAGAGCACAGATACGCAGTATTTT	CSVGILAESTDTQYF
TRBV11-2	few	TRBJ2-2	TRBD1	13	TGTGCCAACAGGGGGGCGGAAACCGGGGAGCTGTTTTTT	CANRGAETGELFF
TRBV5-1	few	TRBJ2-4	TRBD1	16	TGCGCCAGCAGCTTGGAGACAGGGGTTGGCAAAAACATTCAGTACTTC	CASSLETGVGKNIQYF
TRBV6-1	.	TRBJ2-7	TRBD1	14	TGTGCCAGCAGGACGGGACAGGGGGCCGACGAGCAGTACTTC	CASRTGQGADEQYF
TRBV19	few	TRBJ1-1	.	12	TGTGCCAGCAGACGGGCAGGGACAGAAGCTTTCTTT	CASRRAGTEAFF
TRBV6-5	few	TRBJ2-7	TRBD2	15	TGTGCCACCCGGACTAGCGGGGGGGCGGAGTACGAGCAGTACTTC	CATRTSGGAEYEQYF
TRBV25-1	few	TRBJ1-1	.	12	TGTGCCAGTAGCAGGGCGAACACTGAAGCTTTCTTT	CASSRANTEAFF
TRBV30	few	TRBJ1-2	TRBD1	13	TGTGCCTGGAGGACAGGGGGAGACTATGGCTACACCTTC	CAWRTGGDYGYTF
TRBV7-9	few	TRBJ2-7	.	14	TGTGCCAGCAGCTTAGAAGCCATTTACTACGAGCAGTACTTC	CASSLEAIYYEQYF
TRBV5-4	.	TRBJ1-2	.	13	TGTGCCAGCAGCTTGGTGGCAGGGAATGGCTACACCTTC	CASSLVAGNGYTF
TRBV5-1	few	TRBJ1-1	.	13	TGCGCCAGCAGCTTAGCGGTGAACACTGAAGCTTTCTTT	CASSLAVNTEAFF
TRBV6-5	.	TRBJ1-5	.	14	TGTGCCATTGCCGAACAGGGTAGGGCGCAGCCCCAGCATTTT	CAIAEQGRAQPQHF
TRBV5-1	few	TRBJ1-6	TRBD1	15	TGCGCCAGCACACTCCGGACAGGAAATAATTCACCCCTCCACTTT	CASTLRTGNNSPLHF
TRBV5-4	few	TRBJ2-5	.	14	TGTGCCAGCAGCTTGGTGGGCCGCGCGGAGACCCAGTACTTC	CASSLVGRAETQYF
TRBV10-3	.	TRBJ1-2	TRBD1	15	TGTGCCATCAGTGAGACGGACAGGGGTAACTATGGCTACACCTTC	CAISETDRGNYGYTF
TRBV14	few	TRBJ1-4	.	12	TGTGCCAGCAGCCAGGGGCCGGAAAAACTGTTTTTT	CASSQGPEKLFF